Shown below are 4 T cell receptor beta chains from a single sample sequenced in a study of T-cell reconstitution after alpha-beta-depleted transplantation in children. Preparing the TCRbeta library involved the use of unique molecular identifiers. TCRdb used MiXCR to reprocess the PCR reads, holding one entry per CDR3 protein. The profile covers 480,000 or so distinct CDR3 sequences, with roughly a tenth appearing a single time and just over 2% taken by the ten largest. Sequenced here: PBMCs, sampled before TCRalphabeta/CD19-depleted stem cell transplant. The receptors shown here come from a child aged 2-15 years with inherited bone marrow failure, due to receive a stem cell transplant.

The sample holds many counts of this clonotype. J is TRBJ2-7 and V is TRBV7-8, with 8 bases matching TRBD2. The CDR3 length is 17 residues. Germline CDR1 and CDR2: SGHVS and FQNEAQ. V was pared by 5 bases and J by 6 bases, with 18 bases of the junction left unmatched. The CDR3 reads CASSLNLAGLRVVEQYF. The CDR3 DNA follows: TGTGCCAGCAGCCTTAATTTAGCGGGGCTAAGAGTTGTCGAGCAGTACTTC. The entire variable domain, with the rest obtained from reference TRBV7-8 and TRBJ2-7, is as follows: GAGVSQSPRYKVAKRGQDVALRCDPISGHVSLFWYQQALGQGPEFLTYFQNEAQLDKSGLPSDRFFAERPEGSVSTLKIQRTQQEDSAVYLCASSLNLAGLRVVEQYFGPGTRLTVT.

Concerning this clonotype: A much larger clone is a single base away; this may be a read error. This chain connects TRBV4-2 to TRBJ1-3; no clear D. V lost 1 base to trimming and J lost 4 bases, with 8 bases between them. This CDR3 is 14 amino acids long. Per the germline V gene, CDR1 is LGHNA and CDR2 is YNFKEQ. The CDR3 sequence is CASSQGSGGNTIYF. The CDR3 coding sequence is TGTGCCAGCAGCCAAGGTAGTGGGGGAAACACCATATATTTT.

This clonotype was detected many times. The chain recombines TRBV12-3 or TRBV12-4 with TRBJ2-2, with D maybe TRBD2 (6 bases). CDR3 length equals 14 residues. Trimming stripped 3 bases from V and 2 bases from J, with 7 bases between. The CDR3 coding sequence is TGTGCCAGCAGTTTCGGGACTAACACCGGGGAGCTGTTTTTT. This translates into CASSFGTNTGELFF.

This clonotype was detected ten times or more. The CDR3 here is CASRPRVGSRGDTQYF. For the CDR3, the DNA is TGTGCCAGCAGACCTAGGGTCGGGAGTCGAGGAGATACGCAGTATTTT. The chain combines TRBV12-3 or TRBV12-4 with TRBJ2-3; D perhaps matches TRBD2 (6 bases). The CDR3 runs to 16 residues. The V end lost 6 bases, the J end lost 5 bases, and 21 bases lay between the germline ends.